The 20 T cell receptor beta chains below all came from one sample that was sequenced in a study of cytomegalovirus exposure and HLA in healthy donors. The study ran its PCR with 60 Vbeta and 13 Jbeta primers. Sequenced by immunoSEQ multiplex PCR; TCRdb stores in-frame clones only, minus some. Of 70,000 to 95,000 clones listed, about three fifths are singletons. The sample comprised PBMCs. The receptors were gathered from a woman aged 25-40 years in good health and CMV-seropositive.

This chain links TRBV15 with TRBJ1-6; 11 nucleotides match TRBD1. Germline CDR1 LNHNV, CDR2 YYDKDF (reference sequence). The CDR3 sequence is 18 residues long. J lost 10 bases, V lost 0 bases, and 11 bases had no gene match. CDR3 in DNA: TGTGCCACCAGCAGAGATCGTGGGACAGGGGGTTTTGGATCACCCCTCCACTTT. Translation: CATSRDRGTGGFGSPLHF.

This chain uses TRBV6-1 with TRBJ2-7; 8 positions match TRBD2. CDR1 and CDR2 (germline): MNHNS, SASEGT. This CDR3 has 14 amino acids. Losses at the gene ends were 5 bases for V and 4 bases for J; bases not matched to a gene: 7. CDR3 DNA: TGTGCCAGCAGTTTAGGGGCGGGGGGTTACGAGCAGTACTTC. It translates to CASSLGAGGYEQYF.

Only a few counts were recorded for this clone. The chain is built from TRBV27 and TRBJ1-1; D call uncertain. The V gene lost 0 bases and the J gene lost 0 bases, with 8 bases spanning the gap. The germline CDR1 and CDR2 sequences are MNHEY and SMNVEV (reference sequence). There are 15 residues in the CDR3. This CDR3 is CASSLSGPMNTEAFF. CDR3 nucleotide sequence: TGTGCCAGCAGTTTATCGGGCCCCATGAACACTGAAGCTTTCTTT.

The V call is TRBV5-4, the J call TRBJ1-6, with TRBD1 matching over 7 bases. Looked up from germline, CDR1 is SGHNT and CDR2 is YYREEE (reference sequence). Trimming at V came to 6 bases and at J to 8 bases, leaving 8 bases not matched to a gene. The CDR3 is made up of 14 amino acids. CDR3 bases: TGTGCCAGCACCAGGGGGGAGGAGGATTCACCCCTCCACTTT. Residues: CASTRGEEDSPLHF. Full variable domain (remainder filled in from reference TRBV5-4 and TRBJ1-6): ETGVTQSPTHLIKTRGQQVTLRCSSQSGHNTVSWYQQALGQGPQFIFQYYREEENGRGNFPPRFSGLQFPNYSSELNVNALELDDSALYLCASTRGEEDSPLHFGNGTRLTVT.

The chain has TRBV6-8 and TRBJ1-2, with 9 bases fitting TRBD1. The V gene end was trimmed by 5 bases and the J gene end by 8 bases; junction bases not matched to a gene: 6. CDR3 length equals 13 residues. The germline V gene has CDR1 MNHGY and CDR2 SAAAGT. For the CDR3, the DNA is TGTGCCAGCAGTCGAAGGACAGGGGACGGCTACACCTTC. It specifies CASSRRTGDGYTF.

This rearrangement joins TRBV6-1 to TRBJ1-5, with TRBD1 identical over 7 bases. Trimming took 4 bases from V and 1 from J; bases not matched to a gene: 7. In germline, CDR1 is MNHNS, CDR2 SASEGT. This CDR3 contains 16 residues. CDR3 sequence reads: CASSGLSTGSNQPQHF. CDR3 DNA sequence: TGTGCCAGCAGTGGACTCTCGACAGGGAGCAATCAGCCCCAGCATTTT.

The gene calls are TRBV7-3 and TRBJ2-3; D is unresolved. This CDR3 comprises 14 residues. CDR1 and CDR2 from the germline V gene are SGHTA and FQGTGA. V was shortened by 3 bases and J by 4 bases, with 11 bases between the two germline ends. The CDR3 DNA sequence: TGTGCCAGCAGCTTCCCGTTGCGGTCAGATACGCAGTATTTT. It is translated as CASSFPLRSDTQYF.

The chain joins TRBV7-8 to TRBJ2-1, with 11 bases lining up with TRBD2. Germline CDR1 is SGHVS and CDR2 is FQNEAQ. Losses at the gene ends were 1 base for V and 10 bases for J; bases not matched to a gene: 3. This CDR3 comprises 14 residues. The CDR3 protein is CASSLGASGGEQFF. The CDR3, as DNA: TGTGCCAGCAGCTTAGGTGCTAGCGGGGGGGAGCAGTTCTTC.

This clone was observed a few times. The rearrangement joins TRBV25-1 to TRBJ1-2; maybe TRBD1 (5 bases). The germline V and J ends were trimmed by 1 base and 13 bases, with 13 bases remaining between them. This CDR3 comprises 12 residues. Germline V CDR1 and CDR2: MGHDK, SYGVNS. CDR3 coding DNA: TGTGCCAGCAGTGAATTGAGCCAGGGTCCCACCTTC. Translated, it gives CASSELSQGPTF.

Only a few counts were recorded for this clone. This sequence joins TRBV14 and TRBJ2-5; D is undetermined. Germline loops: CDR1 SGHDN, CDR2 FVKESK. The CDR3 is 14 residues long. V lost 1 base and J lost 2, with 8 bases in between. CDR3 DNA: TGTGCCAGCAGCCAAGTCACTATTCAAGAGACCCAGTACTTC. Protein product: CASSQVTIQETQYF.

CDR3 bases: TGTGCCAGCAGCCGCGGACAGATCACAGATACGCAGTATTTT. Protein product: CASSRGQITDTQYF. The chain couples TRBV7-2 to TRBJ2-3; D perhaps matches TRBD1 (6 bases). CDR3 length equals 14 residues. CDR1 and CDR2 (germline): SGHTA, FQGNSA. V shed 5 bases and J shed 2 bases, with 11 bases lying between them.

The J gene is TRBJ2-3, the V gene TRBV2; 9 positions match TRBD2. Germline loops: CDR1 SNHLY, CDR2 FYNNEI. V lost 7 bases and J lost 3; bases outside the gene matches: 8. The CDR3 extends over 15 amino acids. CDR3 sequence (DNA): TGTGCCAGCATCCATTTAGCGGGGGAGACAGATACGCAGTATTTT. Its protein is CASIHLAGETDTQYF.

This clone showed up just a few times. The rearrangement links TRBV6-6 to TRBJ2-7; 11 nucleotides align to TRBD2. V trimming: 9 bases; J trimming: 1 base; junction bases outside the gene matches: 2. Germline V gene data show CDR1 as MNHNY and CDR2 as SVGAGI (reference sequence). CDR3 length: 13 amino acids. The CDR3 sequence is CASTSGGSYEQYF. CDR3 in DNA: TGTGCCAGTACTAGCGGGGGTTCCTACGAGCAGTACTTC.

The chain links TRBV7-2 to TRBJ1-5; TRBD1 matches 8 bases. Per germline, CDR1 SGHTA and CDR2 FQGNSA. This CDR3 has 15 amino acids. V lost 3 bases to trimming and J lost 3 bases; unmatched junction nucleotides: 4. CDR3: CASSFIQGANQPQHF. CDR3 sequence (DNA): TGTGCCAGCAGCTTTATCCAGGGGGCCAATCAGCCCCAGCATTTT.

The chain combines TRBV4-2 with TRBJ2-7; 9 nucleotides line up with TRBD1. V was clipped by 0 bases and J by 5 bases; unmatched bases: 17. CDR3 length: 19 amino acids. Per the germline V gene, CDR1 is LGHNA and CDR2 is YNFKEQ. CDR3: CASSQDSGGGQGLRHEQYF. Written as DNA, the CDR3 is TGTGCCAGCAGCCAAGATTCTGGCGGAGGACAGGGGTTACGTCACGAGCAGTACTTC.

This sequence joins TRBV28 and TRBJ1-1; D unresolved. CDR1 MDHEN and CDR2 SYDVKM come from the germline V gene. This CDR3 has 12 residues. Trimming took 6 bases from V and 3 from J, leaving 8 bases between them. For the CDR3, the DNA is TGTGCCAGCAGCGAACAGCACACTGAAGCTTTCTTT. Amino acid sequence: CASSEQHTEAFF. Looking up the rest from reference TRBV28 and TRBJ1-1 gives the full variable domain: DVKVTQSSRYLVKRTGEKVFLECVQDMDHENMFWYRQDPGLGLRLIYFSYDVKMKEKGDIPEGYSVSREKKERFSLILESASTNQTSMYLCASSEQHTEAFFGQGTRLTVV.

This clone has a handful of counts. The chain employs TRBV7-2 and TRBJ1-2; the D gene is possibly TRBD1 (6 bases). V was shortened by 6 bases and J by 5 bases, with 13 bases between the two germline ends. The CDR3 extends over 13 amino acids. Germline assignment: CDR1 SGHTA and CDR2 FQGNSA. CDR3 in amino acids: CASRPGQLYGYTF. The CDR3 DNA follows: TGTGCCAGCAGACCCGGACAGCTTTATGGCTACACCTTC.

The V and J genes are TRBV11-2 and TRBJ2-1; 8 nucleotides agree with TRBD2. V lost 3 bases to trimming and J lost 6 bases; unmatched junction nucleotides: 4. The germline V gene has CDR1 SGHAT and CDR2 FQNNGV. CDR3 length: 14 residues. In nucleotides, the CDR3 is TGTGCCAGCAGCTTGGGACTAGGGGGCAATGAGCAGTTCTTC. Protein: CASSLGLGGNEQFF.

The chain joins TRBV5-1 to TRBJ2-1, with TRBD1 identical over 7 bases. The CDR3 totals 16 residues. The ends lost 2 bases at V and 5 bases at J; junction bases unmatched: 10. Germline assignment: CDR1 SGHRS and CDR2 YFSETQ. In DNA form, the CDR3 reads TGCGCCAGCAGCTTACCGGGACAGCGACCTAACAATGAGCAGTTCTTC. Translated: CASSLPGQRPNNEQFF.

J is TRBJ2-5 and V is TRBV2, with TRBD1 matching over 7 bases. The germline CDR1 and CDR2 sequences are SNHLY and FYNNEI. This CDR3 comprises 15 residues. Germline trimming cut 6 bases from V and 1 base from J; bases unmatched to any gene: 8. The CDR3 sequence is CASRFNRGTQETQYF. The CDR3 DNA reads TGTGCCAGCAGATTTAACAGGGGTACCCAAGAGACCCAGTACTTC.